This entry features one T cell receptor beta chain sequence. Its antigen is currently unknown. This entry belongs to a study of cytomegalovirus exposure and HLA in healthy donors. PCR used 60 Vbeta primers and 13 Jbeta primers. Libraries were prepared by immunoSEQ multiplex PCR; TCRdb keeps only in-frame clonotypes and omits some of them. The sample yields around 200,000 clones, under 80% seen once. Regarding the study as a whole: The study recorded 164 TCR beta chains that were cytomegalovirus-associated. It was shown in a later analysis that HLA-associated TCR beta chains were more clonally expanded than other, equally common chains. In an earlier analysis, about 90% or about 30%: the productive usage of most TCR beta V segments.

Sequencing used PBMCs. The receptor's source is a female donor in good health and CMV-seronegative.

The CDR3 spells CATPGQDFESSYEQYF. The DNA for the CDR3 is TGTGCCACCCCGGGACAGGATTTTGAGAGCTCCTACGAGCAGTACTTC. The gene calls are TRBV2 and TRBJ2-7; 8 positions match TRBD1. The V gene's germline CDR1 is SNHLY and CDR2 FYNNEI. The CDR3 has 16 amino acids. V lost 10 bases and J lost 0; bases outside the gene matches: 14. Variable domain in full (rest from reference TRBV2 and TRBJ2-7): EPEVTQTPSHQVTQMGQEVILRCVPISNHLYFYWYRQILGQKVEFLVSFYNNEISEKSEIFDDQFSVERPDGSNFTLKIRSTKLEDSAMYFCATPGQDFESSYEQYFGPGTRLTVT.